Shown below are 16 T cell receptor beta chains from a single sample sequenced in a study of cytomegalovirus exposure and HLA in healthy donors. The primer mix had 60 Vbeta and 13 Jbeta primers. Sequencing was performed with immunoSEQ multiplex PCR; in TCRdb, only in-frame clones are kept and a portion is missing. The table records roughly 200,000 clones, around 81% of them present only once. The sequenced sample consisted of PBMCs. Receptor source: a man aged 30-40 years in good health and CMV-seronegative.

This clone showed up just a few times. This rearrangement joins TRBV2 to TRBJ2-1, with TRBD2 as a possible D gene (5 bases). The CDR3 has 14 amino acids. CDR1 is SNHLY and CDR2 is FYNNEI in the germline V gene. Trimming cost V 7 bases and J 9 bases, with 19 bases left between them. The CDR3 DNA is TGTGCCAGCAAAATAACCACCGGGGAGACTGAGCAGTTCTTC. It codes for CASKITTGETEQFF.

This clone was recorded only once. The CDR3 here is CASSLSQGTSGSKGQYF. CDR3 nucleotides: TGTGCCAGCAGTTTATCCCAAGGGACTAGCGGATCCAAGGGGCAGTACTTC. The V and J genes are TRBV27 and TRBJ2-7, with 11 bases aligning to TRBD2. This CDR3 spans 17 amino acids. Trimming cost V 0 bases and J 9 bases; bases outside gene matches: 13. CDR1 and CDR2 from the germline V gene are MNHEY and SMNVEV (reference sequence).

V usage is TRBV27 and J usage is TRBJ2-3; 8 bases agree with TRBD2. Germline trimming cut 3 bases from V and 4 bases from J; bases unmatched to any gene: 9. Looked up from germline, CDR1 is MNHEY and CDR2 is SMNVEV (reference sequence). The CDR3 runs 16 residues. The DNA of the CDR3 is TGTGCCAGCAGTTTCCTCCCGACTAGCGTCTCAGATACGCAGTATTTT. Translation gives CASSFLPTSVSDTQYF.

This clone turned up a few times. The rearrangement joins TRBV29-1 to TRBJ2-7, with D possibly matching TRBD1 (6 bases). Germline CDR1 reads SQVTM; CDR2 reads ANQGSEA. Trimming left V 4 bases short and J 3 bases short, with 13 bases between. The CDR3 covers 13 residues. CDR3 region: CSVGFAGDYEQYF. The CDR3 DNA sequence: TGCAGCGTTGGGTTTGCAGGGGACTACGAGCAGTACTTC.

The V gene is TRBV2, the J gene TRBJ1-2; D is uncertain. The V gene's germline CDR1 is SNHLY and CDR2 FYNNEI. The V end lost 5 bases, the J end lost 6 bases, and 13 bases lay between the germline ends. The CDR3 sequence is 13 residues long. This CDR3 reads CASSTIGYDGYTF. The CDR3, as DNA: TGTGCCAGCAGTACCATCGGGTACGATGGCTACACCTTC.

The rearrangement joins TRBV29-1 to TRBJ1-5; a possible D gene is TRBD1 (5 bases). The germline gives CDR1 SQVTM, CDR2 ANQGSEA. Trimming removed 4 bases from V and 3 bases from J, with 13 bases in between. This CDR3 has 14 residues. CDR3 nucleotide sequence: TGCAGCGTTGGTAGGGCAGGGTCCAATCAGCCCCAGCATTTT. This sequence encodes CSVGRAGSNQPQHF.

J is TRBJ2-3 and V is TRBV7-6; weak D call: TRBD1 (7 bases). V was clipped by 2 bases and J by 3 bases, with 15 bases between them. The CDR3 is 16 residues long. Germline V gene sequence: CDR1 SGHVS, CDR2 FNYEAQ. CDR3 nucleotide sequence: TGTGCCAGCAGCTTAAGCACCCAGGGGGGAACAGATACGCAGTATTTT. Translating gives CASSLSTQGGTDTQYF.

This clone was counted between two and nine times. The CDR3 DNA follows: TGTGCCAGCATCCCGGGACAGGGCGGGCGAAGGCAGTACTTC. Protein product: CASIPGQGGRRQYF. This chain joins TRBV2 and TRBJ2-7; the match to TRBD1 covers 9 bases. The germline CDR1 and CDR2 sequences are SNHLY and FYNNEI. The CDR3 is made up of 14 amino acids. Germline trimming cut 7 bases from V and 9 bases from J; bases unmatched to any gene: 13.

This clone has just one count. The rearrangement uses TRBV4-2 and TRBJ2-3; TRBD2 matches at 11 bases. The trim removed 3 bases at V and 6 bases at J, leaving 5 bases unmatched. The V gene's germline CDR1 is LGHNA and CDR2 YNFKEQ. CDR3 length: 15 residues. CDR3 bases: TGTGCCAGCAGCCATCAGGCTAGCGGGAGGGATACGCAGTATTTT. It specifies CASSHQASGRDTQYF.

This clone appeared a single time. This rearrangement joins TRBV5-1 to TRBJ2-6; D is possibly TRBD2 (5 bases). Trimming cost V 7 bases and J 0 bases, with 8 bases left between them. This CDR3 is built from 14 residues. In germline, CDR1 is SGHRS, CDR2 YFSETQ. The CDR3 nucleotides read TGCGCCAGCGCACGGGGCTCTGGGGCCAACGTCCTGACTTTC. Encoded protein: CASARGSGANVLTF.

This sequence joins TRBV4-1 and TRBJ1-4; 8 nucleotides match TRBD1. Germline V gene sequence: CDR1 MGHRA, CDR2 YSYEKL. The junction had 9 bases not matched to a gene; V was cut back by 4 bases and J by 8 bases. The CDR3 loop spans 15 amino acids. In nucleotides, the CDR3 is TGCGCCAGCAGCCGGTTGGGACAGGTTAGGGAAAAACTGTTTTTT. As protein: CASSRLGQVREKLFF.

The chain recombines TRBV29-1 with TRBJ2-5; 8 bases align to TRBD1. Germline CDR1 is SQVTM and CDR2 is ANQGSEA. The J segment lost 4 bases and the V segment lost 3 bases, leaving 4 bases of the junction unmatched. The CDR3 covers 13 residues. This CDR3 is CSVEDRVRETQYF. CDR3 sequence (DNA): TGCAGCGTTGAGGACAGGGTCCGAGAGACCCAGTACTTC.

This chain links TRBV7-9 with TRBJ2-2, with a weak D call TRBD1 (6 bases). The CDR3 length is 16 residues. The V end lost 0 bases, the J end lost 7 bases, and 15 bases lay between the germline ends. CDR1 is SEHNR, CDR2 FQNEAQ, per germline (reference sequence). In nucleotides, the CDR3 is TGTGCCAGCAGCTTAGCGGGGGCCGAGAATCGCGGGGAGCTGTTTTTT. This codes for CASSLAGAENRGELFF.

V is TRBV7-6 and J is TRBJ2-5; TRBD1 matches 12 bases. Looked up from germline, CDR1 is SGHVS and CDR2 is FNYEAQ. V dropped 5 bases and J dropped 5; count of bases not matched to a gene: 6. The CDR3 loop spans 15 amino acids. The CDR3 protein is CASSHGTGGAETQYF. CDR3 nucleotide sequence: TGTGCCAGCAGCCACGGGACAGGGGGCGCGGAGACCCAGTACTTC.

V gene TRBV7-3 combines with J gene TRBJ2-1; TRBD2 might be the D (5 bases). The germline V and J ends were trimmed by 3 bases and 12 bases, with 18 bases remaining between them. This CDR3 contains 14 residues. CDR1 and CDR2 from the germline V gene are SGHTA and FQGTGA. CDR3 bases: TGTGCCAGCAGCTTGGACCATGGGGAGCCGAGGCAGTTCTTC. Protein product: CASSLDHGEPRQFF.

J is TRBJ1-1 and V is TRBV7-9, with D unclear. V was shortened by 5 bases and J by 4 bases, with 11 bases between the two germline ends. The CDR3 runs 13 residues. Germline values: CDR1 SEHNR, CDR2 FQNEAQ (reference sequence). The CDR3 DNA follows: TGTGCCAGCAGCCAGACTTTGGTCACTGAAGCTTTCTTT. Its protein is CASSQTLVTEAFF.